These 21 T cell receptor beta chains were sequenced from one sample in a study of cytomegalovirus exposure and HLA in healthy donors. Use of 60 Vbeta and 13 Jbeta primers characterized the PCR. Method: immunoSEQ multiplex PCR; TCRdb's copy keeps in-frame clones and lacks some. The table shows over 150,000 clones, with approximately 80% occurring only once. Sequenced: PBMCs. The receptors here all came from a woman in her 30s in good health and CMV-seronegative.

The gene calls are TRBV19 and TRBJ2-7, with 7 bases aligning to TRBD1. The CDR3 extends over 12 amino acids. Germline values: CDR1 LNHDA, CDR2 SQIVND (reference sequence). V lost 6 bases and J lost 4; bases outside the gene matches: 3. The CDR3 sequence: CASSDRAYEQYF. CDR3 coding DNA: TGTGCCAGTAGCGACAGGGCGTACGAGCAGTACTTC.

The rearrangement uses TRBV9 and TRBJ2-3; tentative D call: TRBD2 (5 bases). The CDR3 has 13 residues. Trimming cost V 2 bases and J 4 bases, with 8 bases left between them. Germline assignment: CDR1 SGDLS and CDR2 YYNGEE. The CDR3 spells CASSVTSPDTQYF. CDR3 bases: TGTGCCAGCAGCGTTACTAGTCCAGATACGCAGTATTTT.

The count of this clone is one. V gene TRBV28 combines with J gene TRBJ2-1, with TRBD1 matching over 11 bases. Germline V gene sequence: CDR1 MDHEN, CDR2 SYDVKM. Unmatched junction bases numbered 4, after V lost 4 bases and J lost 2 bases. This CDR3 region has 16 residues. The DNA of the CDR3 is TGTGCCAGCAGTTCGGGACAGGGGGGCCCCTACAATGAGCAGTTCTTC. Protein sequence: CASSSGQGGPYNEQFF.

This sequence joins TRBV29-1 and TRBJ1-1, with 11 bases lining up with TRBD1. V lost 6 bases to trimming and J lost 0 bases; unmatched junction nucleotides: 0. The V gene's germline CDR1 is SQVTM and CDR2 ANQGSEA. This CDR3 contains 13 residues. The CDR3 sequence is CSVDRGLNTEAFF. The CDR3 DNA reads as TGCAGCGTGGACAGGGGGCTGAACACTGAAGCTTTCTTT. The entire variable domain, with the rest obtained from reference TRBV29-1 and TRBJ1-1, is as follows: SAVISQKPSRDICQRGTSLTIQCQVDSQVTMMFWYRQQPGQSLTLIATANQGSEATYESGFVIDKFPISRPNLTFSTLTVSNMSPEDSSIYLCSVDRGLNTEAFFGQGTRLTVV.

The chain combines TRBV6-5 with TRBJ2-1; no definite D call. The CDR3 is 14 amino acids. V was pared by 7 bases and J by 6 bases, with 16 bases between. Germline V CDR1 and CDR2: MNHEY, SVGAGI. The CDR3 bases are TGTGCCAGCACCTTGAGCTATACCTCCAATGAGCAGTTCTTC. Protein sequence: CASTLSYTSNEQFF.

The chain has TRBV25-1 and TRBJ2-7, with a weak D call TRBD1 (5 bases). Trimming cost V 3 bases and J 6 bases, with 15 bases left between them. Germline assignment: CDR1 MGHDK and CDR2 SYGVNS. The CDR3 loop spans 14 amino acids. CDR3 loop: CASSDPQGIREQYF. Here the CDR3 DNA reads TGTGCCAGCAGTGACCCCCAGGGAATACGCGAGCAGTACTTC.

The chain links TRBV19 to TRBJ1-3, with D uncertain. The CDR3 is 15 amino acids. V gave up 1 base and J gave up 0 bases, with 7 bases separating them. Per germline, CDR1 LNHDA and CDR2 SQIVND (reference sequence). CDR3 region: CASSIARSSGNTIYF. CDR3 coding DNA: TGTGCCAGTAGTATAGCCCGGTCCTCTGGAAACACCATATATTTT.

This clone came up a few times. This chain links TRBV6-1 with TRBJ2-4; D may be TRBD2 (6 bases). Deletions cut 2 bases from V and 5 bases from J, with 10 bases between. The CDR3 runs 14 residues. Germline V gene sequence: CDR1 MNHNS, CDR2 SASEGT. The CDR3: CASSESGGQNIQYF. The CDR3 DNA follows: TGTGCCAGCAGTGAATCCGGGGGTCAAAACATTCAGTACTTC.

This chain connects TRBV5-1 to TRBJ2-3; 7 bases fit TRBD2. J gave up 2 bases and V 7 bases, and 7 bases lay outside the gene matches. Germline V CDR1 and CDR2: SGHRS, YFSETQ. The CDR3 is made up of 14 amino acids. The CDR3 loop reads CASGTSAITDTQYF. In DNA, the CDR3 is TGCGCCAGCGGAACTAGCGCTATCACAGATACGCAGTATTTT.

This clone came up once. The chain couples TRBV30 to TRBJ1-3; D perhaps matches TRBD1 (6 bases). V gave up 8 bases and J gave up 4 bases, with 15 bases separating them. The CDR3 is made up of 13 amino acids. Germline-derived CDR1 and CDR2 are GTSNPN and SVGIG (reference sequence). CDR3 sequence: CARSGGQGNTIYF. The DNA for the CDR3 is TGTGCCCGCAGCGGGGGGCAAGGAAACACCATATATTTT.

The chain combines TRBV7-9 with TRBJ2-3; D gene unclear. Germline CDR1 and CDR2: SEHNR and FQNEAQ (reference sequence). Trimming removed 6 bases at V and 4 bases at J, with 11 bases between. There are 13 residues in the CDR3. The CDR3 bases are TGTGCCAGCAGTTCCCTTTTTTCAGATACGCAGTATTTT. It specifies CASSSLFSDTQYF.

This chain uses TRBV6-1 with TRBJ2-2, with D hard to call. The CDR3 totals 13 residues. The V end was cut by 6 bases, the J end by 4 bases, with 9 bases between. Germline lookup yields CDR1 MNHNS and CDR2 SASEGT. CDR3 sequence: CASSGYFTGELFF. CDR3 nucleotides: TGTGCCAGCAGCGGGTACTTCACCGGGGAGCTGTTTTTT.

The chain is built from TRBV19 and TRBJ2-7; possible D gene TRBD1, 6 bases. CDR3 length: 13 residues. CDR1 and CDR2 from the germline V gene are LNHDA and SQIVND (reference sequence). The V end was cut by 4 bases, the J end by 0 bases, with 7 bases between. The CDR3 is CASSRTDSYEQYF. CDR3 coding DNA: TGTGCCAGTAGTAGGACAGACTCCTACGAGCAGTACTTC.

The V call is TRBV2, the J call TRBJ1-1, with TRBD1 as a possible D gene (5 bases). Trimming cost V 5 bases and J 3 bases, with 13 bases left between them. The CDR3 totals 14 residues. CDR1 SNHLY and CDR2 FYNNEI come from the germline V gene. The CDR3 spells CASSSVGGYTEAFF. The CDR3 DNA reads as TGTGCCAGCAGTTCAGTGGGGGGGTACACTGAAGCTTTCTTT.

This chain joins TRBV11-2 and TRBJ1-5; D gene unclear. V lost 2 bases and J lost 1, with 6 bases in between. CDR1 and CDR2 from the germline V gene are SGHAT and FQNNGV. The CDR3 extends over 14 amino acids. The CDR3 sequence is CASSLFPSNQPQHF. The CDR3, as DNA: TGTGCCAGCAGCTTATTCCCGAGCAATCAGCCCCAGCATTTT.

The DNA of the CDR3 is TGTGCTAGTGGTTCTACAGGGCCCACAGATACGCAGTATTTT. This translates into CASGSTGPTDTQYF. The gene calls are TRBV12-5 and TRBJ2-3; TRBD1 might be the D (6 bases). Germline lookup yields CDR1 LGHNT and CDR2 FRNRAP. Deletions cut 4 bases from V and 2 bases from J, with 10 bases between. The CDR3 is 14 residues long.

The chain employs TRBV29-1 and TRBJ1-1, with 9 bases matching TRBD1. CDR1 and CDR2 from the germline V gene are SQVTM and ANQGSEA. Trimming removed 3 bases from V and 3 bases from J; junction bases left unmatched: 5. The CDR3 is made up of 14 amino acids. As DNA, the CDR3 is TGCAGCGTTGAGACAACAGGGGGCCACACTGAAGCTTTCTTT. Translating gives CSVETTGGHTEAFF.

The J gene is TRBJ2-1, the V gene TRBV5-1; TRBD2 is a possible D gene (6 bases). The CDR3 consists of 14 residues. Trimming pared 4 bases from V and 8 bases from J, leaving 16 bases between. CDR1 is SGHRS and CDR2 is YFSETQ in the germline V gene. CDR3 nucleotides: TGCGCCAGCAGCGGGGGGACGGCTGGGGATGAGCAGTTCTTC. Amino acid sequence: CASSGGTAGDEQFF.

The count of this clone is one. This chain joins TRBV6-5 and TRBJ2-7, with D possibly TRBD1 on 5 matching bases. Germline CDR1 is MNHEY and CDR2 is SVGAGI. This CDR3 comprises 11 residues. V was cut by 6 bases and J by 5 bases, with 8 bases left in between. In DNA form, the CDR3 reads TGTGCCAGCAGGTGGGGCCACGAGCAGTACTTC. It yields the protein CASRWGHEQYF.

CDR3 bases: TGCAGCGTCATGTACGGGGGAACGGGTGAAGCTTTCTTT. It codes for CSVMYGGTGEAFF. The chain recombines TRBV29-1 with TRBJ1-1; D is perhaps TRBD1 (5 bases). The germline V gene encodes CDR1 SQVTM and CDR2 ANQGSEA. The germline V and J ends were trimmed by 6 bases and 7 bases, with 18 bases remaining between them. The CDR3 is 13 residues long.

The rearrangement joins TRBV5-1 to TRBJ1-1; D gene unclear. CDR1 is SGHRS and CDR2 is YFSETQ in the germline V gene. Trimming cost V 7 bases and J 1 base, with 11 bases left between them. CDR3 length equals 13 residues. The CDR3 region has the DNA TGCGCCAGCCAAACGAGAACGAACACTGAAGCTTTCTTT. It is translated as CASQTRTNTEAFF. Combining the CDR3 with reference TRBV5-1 and TRBJ1-1 gives the whole variable domain KAGVTQTPRYLIKTRGQQVTLSCSPISGHRSVSWYQQTPGQGLQFLFEYFSETQRNKGNFPGRFSGRQFSNSRSEMNVSTLELGDSALYLCASQTRTNTEAFFGQGTRLTVV.